This TCR beta chain emerged from a study of T cell responses to AZD1222 COVID-19 vaccine. Study-level points and caveats: Reports indicate that nearly half of spike-specific TCRs are directed at unmutated variant regions. Sampling that yielded the repertoires occurred only after the peak T cell response.

With regard to this clone: The antigen remains unidentified.

CDR3 length equals 18 residues. Germline loops: CDR1 SEHNR, CDR2 FQNEAQ (reference sequence). V gave up 0 bases and J gave up 2 bases; unmatched junction bases: 5. Data came from immunoSEQ multiplex PCR; TCRdb stores just in-frame clones and leaves some out. The sample shows about 190,000 clones, roughly 90% of them seen only once. This specimen consisted of peripheral blood, obtained on day 0 of AZD1222 vaccination. This rearrangement joins TRBV7-9 to TRBJ2-5; TRBD2 aligns across 14 bases. This receptor was taken from an adult in good health. Here the CDR3 reads CASSLATSGRAPQETQYF. The CDR3 coding sequence is TGTGCCAGCAGCTTAGCGACTAGCGGGAGGGCCCCTCAAGAGACCCAGTACTTC.